This TCR beta chain was sequenced for a study of shared clonotypes between healthy human individuals. The protocol was immunoSEQ multiplex PCR, while the TCRdb copy is restricted to in-frame clones and leaves out a portion. Here the sample spans roughly 1,500,000 clones, 97% to 99% being singletons. Germline assignment: CDR1 MNHEY and CDR2 SVGAGI. This CDR3 has 15 amino acids. V lost 4 bases and J lost 4, with 13 bases in between. Input material: naive CD4+ T cells sorted from blood. Subset denoted: CD45RA+ positively selected. The sequence came from a young man in good health. J is TRBJ2-2 and V is TRBV6-5; D is perhaps TRBD1 (5 bases). The CDR3 DNA reads as TGTGCCAGCAGTTTTCGACAGCTCACCACCGGGGAGCTGTTTTTT. It is translated as CASSFRQLTTGELFF.